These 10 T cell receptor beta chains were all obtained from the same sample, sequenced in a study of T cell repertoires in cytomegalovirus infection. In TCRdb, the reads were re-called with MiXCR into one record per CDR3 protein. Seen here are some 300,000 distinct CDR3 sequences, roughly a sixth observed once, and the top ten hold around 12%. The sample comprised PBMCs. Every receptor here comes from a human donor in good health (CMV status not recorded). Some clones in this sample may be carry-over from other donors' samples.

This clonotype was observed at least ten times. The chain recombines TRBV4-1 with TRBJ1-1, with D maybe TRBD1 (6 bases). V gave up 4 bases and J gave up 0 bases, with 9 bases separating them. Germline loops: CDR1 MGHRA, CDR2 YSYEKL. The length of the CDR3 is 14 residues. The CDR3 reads CASSRTDLNTEAFF. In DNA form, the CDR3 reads TGCGCCAGCAGCCGGACAGACTTGAACACTGAAGCTTTCTTT.

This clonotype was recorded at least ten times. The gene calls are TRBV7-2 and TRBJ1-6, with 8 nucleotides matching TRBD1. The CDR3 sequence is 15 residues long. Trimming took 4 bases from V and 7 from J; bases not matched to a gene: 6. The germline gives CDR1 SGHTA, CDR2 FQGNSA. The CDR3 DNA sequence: TGTGCCAGCAGCTCCCGACAGGGGTTAAATTCACCCCTCCACTTT. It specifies CASSSRQGLNSPLHF.

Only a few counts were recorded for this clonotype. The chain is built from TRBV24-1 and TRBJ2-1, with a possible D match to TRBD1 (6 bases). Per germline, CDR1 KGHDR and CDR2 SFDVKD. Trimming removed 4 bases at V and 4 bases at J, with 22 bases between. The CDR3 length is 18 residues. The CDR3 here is CATSDPTPGHAKYNEQFF. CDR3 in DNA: TGTGCCACCAGTGACCCAACGCCGGGACATGCCAAATACAATGAGCAGTTCTTC.

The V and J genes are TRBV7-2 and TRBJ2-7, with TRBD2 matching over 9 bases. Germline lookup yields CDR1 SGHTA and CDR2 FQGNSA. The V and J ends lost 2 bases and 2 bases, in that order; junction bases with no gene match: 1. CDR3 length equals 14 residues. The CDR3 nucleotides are TGTGCCAGCAGCTTACTAGCGGGACCCTACGAGCAGTACTTC. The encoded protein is CASSLLAGPYEQYF.

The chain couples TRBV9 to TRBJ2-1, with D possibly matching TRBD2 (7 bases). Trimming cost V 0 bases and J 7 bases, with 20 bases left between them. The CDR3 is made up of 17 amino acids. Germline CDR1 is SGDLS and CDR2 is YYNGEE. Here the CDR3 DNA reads TGTGCCAGCAGCGTAGGAGGTAACGGGGGGCAGACTAATGAGCAGTTCTTC. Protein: CASSVGGNGGQTNEQFF.

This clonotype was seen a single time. The CDR3 is CASSLIRGIHSPLHF. The CDR3 DNA sequence: TGTGCCAGCAGTTTAATAAGAGGGATCCATTCACCCCTCCACTTT. V and J are TRBV28 and TRBJ1-6; D is undetermined. Germline values: CDR1 MDHEN, CDR2 SYDVKM. V gave up 2 bases and J gave up 8 bases, with 13 bases separating them. This CDR3 contains 15 residues.

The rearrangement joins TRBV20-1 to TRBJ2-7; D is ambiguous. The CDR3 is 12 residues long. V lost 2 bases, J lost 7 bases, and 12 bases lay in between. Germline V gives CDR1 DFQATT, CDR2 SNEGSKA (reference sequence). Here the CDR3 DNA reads TGCAGTGCTAGAACTAAGGCCCTAGAGCAGTACTTC. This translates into CSARTKALEQYF.

The CDR3 is CASSVVGENTIYF. CDR3 nucleotide sequence: TGTGCCAGCAGCGTAGTTGGGGAAAACACCATATATTTT. This sequence joins TRBV9 and TRBJ1-3, with D unclear. The CDR3 consists of 13 residues. The germline CDR1 and CDR2 sequences are SGDLS and YYNGEE. Trimming stripped 0 bases from V and 6 bases from J, with 7 bases between.

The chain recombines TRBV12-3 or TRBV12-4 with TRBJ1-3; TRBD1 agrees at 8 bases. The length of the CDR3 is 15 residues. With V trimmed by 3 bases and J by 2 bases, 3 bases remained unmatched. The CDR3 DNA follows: TGTGCCAGCAGTTTGTCAGGGGGCGCTGGAAACACCATATATTTT. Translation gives CASSLSGGAGNTIYF.

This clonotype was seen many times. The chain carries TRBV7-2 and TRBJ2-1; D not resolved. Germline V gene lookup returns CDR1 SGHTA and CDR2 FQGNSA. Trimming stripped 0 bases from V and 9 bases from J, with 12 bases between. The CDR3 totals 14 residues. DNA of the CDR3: TGTGCCAGCAGCTTAGCGGGCCGTATAAGTGAGCAGTTCTTC. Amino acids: CASSLAGRISEQFF.